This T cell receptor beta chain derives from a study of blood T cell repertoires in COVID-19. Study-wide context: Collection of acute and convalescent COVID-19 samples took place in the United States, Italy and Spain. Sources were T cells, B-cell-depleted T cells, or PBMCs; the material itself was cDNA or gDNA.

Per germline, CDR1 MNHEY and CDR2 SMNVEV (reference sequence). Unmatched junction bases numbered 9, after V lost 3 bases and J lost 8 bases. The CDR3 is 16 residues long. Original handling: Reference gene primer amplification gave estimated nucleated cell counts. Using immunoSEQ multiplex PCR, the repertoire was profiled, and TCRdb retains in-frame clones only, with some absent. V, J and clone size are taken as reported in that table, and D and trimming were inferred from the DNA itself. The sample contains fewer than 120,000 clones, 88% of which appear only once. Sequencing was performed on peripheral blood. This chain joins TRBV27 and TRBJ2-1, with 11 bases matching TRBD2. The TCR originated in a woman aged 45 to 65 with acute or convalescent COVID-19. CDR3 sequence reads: CASSFLLAGGPHEQFF. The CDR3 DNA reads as TGTGCCAGCAGTTTCCTTTTAGCGGGAGGGCCGCATGAGCAGTTCTTC.